These 12 T cell receptor beta chains were sequenced from one sample in a study of cytomegalovirus exposure and HLA in healthy donors. Primers: 60 Vbeta forward and 13 Jbeta reverse. Some clones are missing from TCRdb's copy, which holds only in-frame ones; the method was immunoSEQ multiplex PCR. Of about 200,000 clones in the sample, about 87% are singletons; the top ten hold over 1%. Sequencing input: PBMCs. The receptors come from a man aged 25 to 45 in good health and CMV-seronegative.

The gene calls are TRBV6-1 and TRBJ1-5; D is unclear. V gave up 6 bases and J gave up 2 bases, with 14 bases separating them. This CDR3 spans 15 amino acids. Germline CDR1 MNHNS, CDR2 SASEGT. DNA for the CDR3: TGTGCCAGCAGAGAGGGTGGTATACGCAATCAGCCCCAGCATTTT. This encodes CASREGGIRNQPQHF.

The CDR3 spells CASSPRDRREKLFF. CDR3 bases: TGCGCCAGCAGTCCCCGGGACAGAAGGGAAAAACTGTTTTTT. V is TRBV5-1 and J is TRBJ1-4, with 7 bases lining up with TRBD1. Unmatched junction bases numbered 9, after V lost 5 bases and J lost 8 bases. CDR3 size: 14 residues. From germline, CDR1 is SGHRS and CDR2 YFSETQ.

The chain recombines TRBV5-8 with TRBJ1-5; 11 bases line up with TRBD1. The CDR3 sequence is 16 residues long. The V gene end was trimmed by 1 base and the J gene end by 5 bases; junction bases not matched to a gene: 5. In germline, CDR1 is SGHTS, CDR2 YDEGEE. The CDR3 is CASSLIGTGGHQPQHF. CDR3 in DNA: TGTGCCAGCAGCTTGATAGGGACAGGGGGGCATCAGCCCCAGCATTTT.

This clone has just a few counts. The chain employs TRBV19 and TRBJ2-1, with a possible D match to TRBD2 (6 bases). V lost 5 bases and J lost 0, with 17 bases in between. The CDR3 consists of 17 residues. CDR1 and CDR2 from the germline V gene are LNHDA and SQIVND (reference sequence). For the CDR3, the DNA is TGTGCCAGTAGTCCACCGAGCGGGTTTAGCTCCTACAATGAGCAGTTCTTC. Translating gives CASSPPSGFSSYNEQFF.

This rearrangement joins TRBV11-2 to TRBJ1-5; D perhaps matches TRBD1 (5 bases). Looked up from germline, CDR1 is SGHAT and CDR2 is FQNNGV. V was clipped by 0 bases and J by 7 bases, with 7 bases between them. This CDR3 has 13 residues. The CDR3 DNA sequence: TGTGCCAGCAGCTTAGAACGGGGGCAGCCCCAGCATTTT. This gives the protein CASSLERGQPQHF.

This chain uses TRBV4-1 with TRBJ1-2; D not resolved. The V gene's germline CDR1 is MGHRA and CDR2 YSYEKL. The V end lost 4 bases, the J end lost 0 bases, and 9 bases lay between the germline ends. The CDR3 totals 14 residues. CDR3 nucleotide sequence: TGCGCCAGCAGCCCCCCAAGCACTAACTATGGCTACACCTTC. This codes for CASSPPSTNYGYTF.

The chain recombines TRBV6-6 with TRBJ2-2, with no clear D. The CDR3 extends over 15 amino acids. Germline V gives CDR1 MNHNY, CDR2 SVGAGI (reference sequence). V lost 6 bases, J lost 2 bases, and 13 bases lay in between. CDR3 coding DNA: TGTGCCAGCAGCTCTCGAATAGATAACACCGGGGAGCTGTTTTTT. This gives the protein CASSSRIDNTGELFF.

The V and J genes are TRBV11-3 and TRBJ2-1; TRBD2 might be the D (6 bases). The germline V gene has CDR1 SGHNT and CDR2 YENEEA. There are 15 residues in the CDR3. The V gene lost 1 base and the J gene lost 5 bases, with 12 bases spanning the gap. CDR3 coding DNA: TGTGCCAGCAGCTTAGTGGCGGGAATAGACAATGAGCAGTTCTTC. This sequence encodes CASSLVAGIDNEQFF.

CDR3 in amino acids: CASSLDRGYGYTF. In DNA form, the CDR3 reads TGTGCCAGCAGCTTGGACAGGGGATATGGCTACACCTTC. The chain uses TRBV7-9 and TRBJ1-2, with 9 nucleotides matching TRBD1. CDR1 SEHNR and CDR2 FQNEAQ come from the germline V gene (reference sequence). V lost 3 bases to trimming and J lost 5 bases; unmatched junction nucleotides: 1. The CDR3 consists of 13 residues.

The chain links TRBV2 to TRBJ1-2, with no clear D. Trimming pared 4 bases from V and 2 bases from J, leaving 8 bases between. Germline values: CDR1 SNHLY, CDR2 FYNNEI. CDR3 length: 13 residues. For the CDR3, the DNA is TGTGCCAGCAGTGGGAGCCGAAACTATGGCTACACCTTC. Protein sequence: CASSGSRNYGYTF.

The CDR3 coding sequence is TGTGCCACCACTCGGGAAGTCGGGGGCTACACCTTC. It encodes CATTREVGGYTF. The chain employs TRBV2 and TRBJ1-2; D is undetermined. V lost 10 bases to trimming and J lost 8 bases, with 17 bases between them. Per germline, CDR1 SNHLY and CDR2 FYNNEI. The CDR3 runs to 12 residues.

The chain joins TRBV2 to TRBJ1-1; D unresolved. CDR1 and CDR2 (germline): SNHLY, FYNNEI. V was pared by 4 bases and J by 4 bases, with 13 bases between. The CDR3 is made up of 14 amino acids. DNA for the CDR3: TGTGCCAGCAGTGTCGCCGCAAAGAGCACTGAAGCTTTCTTT. This sequence encodes CASSVAAKSTEAFF.